The 30 T cell receptor beta chains in this list originate from one sample, sequenced in a study of cytomegalovirus exposure and HLA in healthy donors. Primers: 60 Vbeta forward and 13 Jbeta reverse. Produced via immunoSEQ multiplex PCR; TCRdb's table is partial and in-frame only. This repertoire includes about 200,000 clones. Sequencing used PBMCs. Receptors originate from a girl aged 2-10 years in good health and CMV-seropositive.

The chain links TRBV7-9 to TRBJ2-5, with D possibly matching TRBD2 (6 bases). In germline, CDR1 is SEHNR, CDR2 FQNEAQ (reference sequence). V was trimmed by 7 bases and J by 3 bases, leaving 24 bases between them. This CDR3 spans 17 amino acids. DNA of the CDR3: TGTGCCAGCACCCCTGCCGCTCCGGGAGTGAGGGAAGAGACCCAGTACTTC. Its protein product is CASTPAAPGVREETQYF.

The chain joins TRBV5-1 to TRBJ2-7; 10 bases map to TRBD1. The trim removed 6 bases at V and 3 bases at J, leaving 3 bases unmatched. Germline CDR1 SGHRS, CDR2 YFSETQ. The CDR3 contains 13 residues. The CDR3 loop reads CASKGTGVYEQYF. CDR3 bases: TGCGCCAGCAAAGGGACAGGGGTCTACGAGCAGTACTTC.

This chain's CDR3 is CASSFASNTGELFF. The CDR3 DNA follows: TGTGCCAGCAGCTTTGCGTCGAACACCGGGGAGCTGTTTTTT. The rearrangement uses TRBV11-3 and TRBJ2-2; no clear D. Trimming left V 3 bases short and J 0 bases short, with 5 bases between. The CDR3 consists of 14 residues. The germline CDR1 and CDR2 sequences are SGHNT and YENEEA.

The chain carries TRBV28 and TRBJ1-5; 9 bases are shared with TRBD1. Germline CDR1 and CDR2: MDHEN and SYDVKM. The J segment lost 2 bases and the V segment lost 5 bases, leaving 4 bases of the junction unmatched. CDR3 size: 15 residues. The chain's CDR3 is CASSATGGGNQPQHF. CDR3 coding DNA: TGTGCCAGCAGTGCGACAGGGGGAGGCAATCAGCCCCAGCATTTT.

The chain links TRBV6-5 to TRBJ2-7, with TRBD2 matching 9 bases. The CDR3 consists of 15 residues. Trimming cost V 6 bases and J 0 bases; bases outside gene matches: 6. In germline, CDR1 is MNHEY, CDR2 SVGAGI. DNA for the CDR3: TGTGCCAGCAGCTCGCGGGGGGGTCTCTCCTACGAGCAGTACTTC. The encoded protein is CASSSRGGLSYEQYF.

Written as DNA, the CDR3 is TGCAGCGCGGGACTAGCGGGAATGGAGCAGTTCTTC. Protein: CSAGLAGMEQFF. The chain is built from TRBV29-1 and TRBJ2-1; 13 nucleotides align to TRBD2. With V trimmed by 7 bases and J by 10 bases, 4 bases remained unmatched. CDR1 SQVTM and CDR2 ANQGSEA come from the germline V gene. CDR3 length: 12 amino acids.

The V gene is TRBV7-9, the J gene TRBJ1-1; no firm D call. V dropped 5 bases and J dropped 4 bases, with 11 bases sitting between them. Per germline, CDR1 SEHNR and CDR2 FQNEAQ (reference sequence). This CDR3 has 13 residues. The chain's CDR3 is CASSDSGSTEAFF. In DNA, the CDR3 is TGTGCCAGCAGCGACTCGGGGAGCACTGAAGCTTTCTTT.

V and J are TRBV9 and TRBJ2-2, with 7 bases identical to TRBD2. CDR3 length: 15 amino acids. Germline CDR1 reads SGDLS; CDR2 reads YYNGEE. V gave up 3 bases and J gave up 1 base; unmatched junction bases: 3. As DNA, the CDR3 is TGTGCCAGCAGCGGTGGACTAGTGAACACCGGGGAGCTGTTTTTT. This sequence encodes CASSGGLVNTGELFF.

The chain joins TRBV28 to TRBJ2-7; no reliable D call. The CDR3 has 14 amino acids. The ends were cut back, 2 bases at V and 3 bases at J, with 11 bases in the middle. Germline V gives CDR1 MDHEN, CDR2 SYDVKM. This chain's CDR3 is CASSLPSEVYEQYF. DNA of the CDR3: TGTGCCAGCAGTTTACCTAGTGAGGTCTACGAGCAGTACTTC.

The chain has TRBV28 and TRBJ1-5; the D gene is possibly TRBD1 (5 bases). The CDR3 has 14 amino acids. The germline V gene has CDR1 MDHEN and CDR2 SYDVKM. V was clipped by 5 bases and J by 6 bases, with 14 bases between them. The CDR3: CASSKGLISQPQHF. In DNA, the CDR3 is TGTGCCAGCAGTAAGGGGTTGATCAGTCAGCCCCAGCATTTT.

To note about this clone: Additional DNA sequences in this sample encode the identical CDR3. The V call is TRBV5-1, the J call TRBJ1-4, with TRBD1 matching over 7 bases. The CDR3 extends over 14 amino acids. Per the germline V gene, CDR1 is SGHRS and CDR2 is YFSETQ. V gave up 0 bases and J gave up 8 bases; unmatched junction bases: 4. The CDR3 sequence: CASSLGGGNEKLFF. The CDR3 nucleotides are TGCGCCAGCAGCTTGGGAGGGGGCAACGAAAAACTGTTTTTT.

The chain employs TRBV2 and TRBJ2-7; 7 bases match TRBD1. The CDR3 covers 16 residues. After removal of 9 bases from V and 0 bases from J, the junction contained 14 bases not matched to a gene. Per germline, CDR1 SNHLY and CDR2 FYNNEI. CDR3 protein: CASQAERTGDSYEQYF. The CDR3 nucleotides read TGTGCCAGTCAGGCCGAGCGTACAGGGGACTCCTACGAGCAGTACTTC.

The chain couples TRBV28 to TRBJ1-2; 7 nucleotides agree with TRBD1. The V segment lost 4 bases and the J segment 4 bases; nucleotides outside the gene matches: 15. CDR1 and CDR2 (germline): MDHEN, SYDVKM. The CDR3 length is 17 residues. Written as DNA, the CDR3 is TGTGCCAGCAGTTGGGGACAGATCAATGGACAAATCTATGGCTACACCTTC. It translates to CASSWGQINGQIYGYTF.

The chain's CDR3 is CASSLLGGQLNQPQHF. CDR3 sequence (DNA): TGTGCCAGCAGTTTATTGGGCGGACAGCTTAATCAGCCCCAGCATTTT. The V gene is TRBV27, the J gene TRBJ1-5; the D gene is possibly TRBD1 (6 bases). V was pared by 1 base and J by 4 bases, with 14 bases between. Germline V lookup: CDR1 MNHEY, CDR2 SMNVEV (reference sequence). This CDR3 contains 16 residues.

The rearrangement joins TRBV5-1 to TRBJ1-2, with D possibly TRBD1 on 6 matching bases. The CDR3 sequence is 15 residues long. V was clipped by 4 bases and J by 5 bases, with 18 bases between them. CDR1 and CDR2 (germline): SGHRS, YFSETQ. In DNA form, the CDR3 reads TGCGCCAGCAGCCTGGACAGCTCGTCAACTTATGGCTACACCTTC. Protein: CASSLDSSSTYGYTF.

The chain links TRBV27 to TRBJ1-1, with 8 nucleotides matching TRBD1. CDR1 and CDR2 from the germline V gene are MNHEY and SMNVEV (reference sequence). V lost 1 base to trimming and J lost 0 bases; unmatched junction nucleotides: 7. The CDR3 spans 17 residues. CDR3 coding DNA: TGTGCCAGCAGTTTATATCGGGGACAGGACATGAACACTGAAGCTTTCTTT. Translated, it gives CASSLYRGQDMNTEAFF.

The genes are TRBV11-2 and TRBJ2-5; unclear D gene. V lost 0 bases, J lost 5 bases, and 4 bases lay in between. This CDR3 has 12 residues. Germline CDR1 is SGHAT and CDR2 is FQNNGV. The CDR3 nucleotides are TGTGCCAGCAGCTTAGAGCGGGAGACCCAGTACTTC. Protein product: CASSLERETQYF. Looking up the rest from reference TRBV11-2 and TRBJ2-5 gives the full variable domain: EAGVAQSPRYKIIEKRQSVAFWCNPISGHATLYWYQQILGQGPKLLIQFQNNGVVDDSQLPKDRFSAERLKGVDSTLKIQPAKLEDSAVYLCASSLERETQYFGPGTRLLVL.

This rearrangement joins TRBV18 to TRBJ2-7, with a tentative D call TRBD2 (6 bases). Trimming cost V 3 bases and J 3 bases, with 9 bases left between them. The CDR3 has 13 amino acids. Germline lookup yields CDR1 KGHSH and CDR2 LQKENI. Written as DNA, the CDR3 is TGTGCCAGCTCACCGGCCGGGAGCTACGAGCAGTACTTC. Translating it yields CASSPAGSYEQYF. Drawing the rest from reference TRBV18 and TRBJ2-7, the complete variable domain is NAGVMQNPRHLVRRRGQEARLRCSPMKGHSHVYWYRQLPEEGLKFMVYLQKENIIDESGMPKERFSAEFPKEGPSILRIQQVVRGDSAAYFCASSPAGSYEQYFGPGTRLTVT.

The rearrangement uses TRBV28 and TRBJ2-7, with 8 positions matching TRBD2. Germline values: CDR1 MDHEN, CDR2 SYDVKM. J was trimmed by 3 bases and V by 6 bases; bases with no gene match: 10. The CDR3 contains 15 residues. The DNA for the CDR3 is TGTGCCAGCAGGGCGGGGGGCGTCGAGGGCTACGAGCAGTACTTC. Its protein product is CASRAGGVEGYEQYF.

The chain employs TRBV4-2 and TRBJ1-5, with D hard to call. Trimming took off 0 bases at V and 4 bases at J, with 7 bases between the two ends. CDR3 length: 14 residues. Germline V gene lookup returns CDR1 LGHNA and CDR2 YNFKEQ. The CDR3 nucleotides read TGTGCCAGCAGCCAAGATTCACAAAATCAGCCCCAGCATTTT. Amino acid sequence: CASSQDSQNQPQHF.

This chain joins TRBV7-2 and TRBJ2-1; D remains unclear. The CDR3 has 14 amino acids. CDR1 and CDR2 from the germline V gene are SGHTA and FQGNSA. Trimming removed 0 bases from V and 3 bases from J, with 6 bases in between. In nucleotides, the CDR3 is TGTGCCAGCAGCTTAGCCTCTAACTACAATGAGCAGTTCTTC. Amino acid sequence: CASSLASNYNEQFF.

The rearrangement uses TRBV19 and TRBJ1-5, with 8 bases aligning to TRBD1. The CDR3 length is 15 residues. Germline CDR1 reads LNHDA; CDR2 reads SQIVND (reference sequence). V was clipped by 7 bases and J by 2 bases; unmatched bases: 7. CDR3 coding DNA: TGTGCCAGTACTTTAACAGGGGGTGGCAATCAGCCCCAGCATTTT. Translated, it gives CASTLTGGGNQPQHF.

The V gene is TRBV21-1, the J gene TRBJ2-1; the table calls TRBD2, which could not be checked here. TRBV21-1 is a known pseudogene. The CDR3 has 15 residues. The CDR3 region is CASSTRTERYNEQFF. In nucleotides, the CDR3 is TGTGCCAGCAGCACCCGGACTGAGCGCTACAATGAGCAGTTCTTC.

This chain uses TRBV25-1 with TRBJ2-2; tentative D call: TRBD2 (6 bases). V gave up 3 bases and J gave up 3 bases, with 11 bases separating them. Germline V gene data show CDR1 as MGHDK and CDR2 as SYGVNS. The CDR3 covers 15 residues. This CDR3 reads CASSESREDTGELFF. The CDR3 DNA reads TGTGCCAGCAGTGAGTCCAGGGAGGACACCGGGGAGCTGTTTTTT.

The V gene is TRBV7-3, the J gene TRBJ2-7; D possibly corresponds to TRBD1 (6 bases). Germline loops: CDR1 SGHTA, CDR2 FQGTGA. Trimming pared 4 bases from V and 5 bases from J, leaving 18 bases between. The CDR3 spans 15 residues. CDR3 sequence: CASSSVPQGQNEQYF. CDR3 DNA sequence: TGTGCCAGCAGCTCTGTTCCACAGGGTCAGAACGAGCAGTACTTC. The full variable domain, rest sourced from reference TRBV7-3 and TRBJ2-7, is GAGVSQTPSNKVTEKGKYVELRCDPISGHTALYWYRQSLGQGPEFLIYFQGTGAADDSGLPNDRFFAVRPEGSVSTLKIQRTERGDSAVYLCASSSVPQGQNEQYFGPGTRLTVT.

V and J are TRBV6-5 and TRBJ2-3; D perhaps matches TRBD2 (6 bases). Germline CDR1 reads MNHEY; CDR2 reads SVGAGI. The CDR3 length is 15 residues. V lost 5 bases, J lost 4 bases, and 16 bases lay in between. CDR3 loop: CASSPQLGGADTQYF. CDR3 nucleotide sequence: TGTGCCAGCAGTCCACAGTTGGGAGGCGCAGATACGCAGTATTTT.

The V call is TRBV11-2, the J call TRBJ2-1; 8 bases are shared with TRBD2. CDR1 and CDR2 (germline): SGHAT, FQNNGV. The trim removed 1 base at V and 7 bases at J, leaving 6 bases unmatched. The CDR3 spans 15 residues. This CDR3 is CASSLAGGPVNEQFF. For the CDR3, the DNA is TGTGCCAGCAGCTTAGCGGGAGGGCCGGTAAATGAGCAGTTCTTC. Combining the CDR3 with reference TRBV11-2 and TRBJ2-1 gives the whole variable domain EAGVAQSPRYKIIEKRQSVAFWCNPISGHATLYWYQQILGQGPKLLIQFQNNGVVDDSQLPKDRFSAERLKGVDSTLKIQPAKLEDSAVYLCASSLAGGPVNEQFFGPGTRLTVL.

The chain employs TRBV5-1 and TRBJ2-5, with D unclear. The J call may be mistaken, given a closer DNA end match to TRBJ2-7. The CDR3 length is 13 residues. Germline-derived CDR1 and CDR2 are SGHRS and YFSETQ. Written as DNA, the CDR3 is TGCGCCAGCAGCCTAGATTTACGGTACGAGCAGTACTTC. It encodes CASSLDLRYEQYF.

This rearrangement joins TRBV6-1 to TRBJ2-2, with 7 bases that match TRBD2. From germline, CDR1 is MNHNS and CDR2 SASEGT. The J segment lost 6 bases and the V segment lost 1 base, leaving 5 bases of the junction unmatched. The CDR3 runs 15 residues. CDR3 region: CASSEGAGAAGELFF. The CDR3 DNA follows: TGTGCCAGCAGTGAAGGGGCGGGAGCGGCCGGGGAGCTGTTTTTT.

The chain uses TRBV5-1 and TRBJ2-7, with TRBD2 as a possible D gene (5 bases). Germline CDR1 and CDR2: SGHRS and YFSETQ. The CDR3 sequence is 14 residues long. V lost 1 base and J lost 5, with 13 bases in between. In nucleotides, the CDR3 is TGCGCCAGCAGCTTGCTGACGGGAATGGACGAGCAGTACTTC. Translating gives CASSLLTGMDEQYF.